This T cell receptor (beta chain) was retrieved from a study of blood T cell repertoires in COVID-19 (dated by TCRdb to 2020 to 2021). For the study in its entirety: The collaborator samples originated in the United States, Italy and Spain and spanned the acute and convalescent phases of COVID-19. The material from the prospective study consisted of cDNA or gDNA derived from T cells, B-cell-depleted T cells, or PBMCs. Deeply sampled blood TCRbeta repertoires from subjects exposed to, actively infected with, or recovered from COVID-19 were included in the dataset. The repertoires were released in a freely available public database intended as a resource for research on the immune response to SARS-CoV-2. Samples came from the ongoing ImmuneRACE study (first 160 participants) plus 1,254 subjects from 6 global collaborators. The sample metadata nearly always contained a de-identified subject ID, COVID-19 status, age in years and sex. HLA class I and class II types, where available, came from metadata supplied by the sample provider rather than from assay-based typing.

Participants in the prospective study were enrolled through a virtual design, were aged roughly 18 to 100 years, and lived in under 25 United States geographic areas. Cohort assignment in the prospective study relied on participant-reported clinical history from a screening survey and a study questionnaire. In the prospective study, mobile phlebotomists collected whole blood, serum and a nasopharyngeal or oropharyngeal swab from each participant. Participants in the prospective study had the option to provide additional blood draws and questionnaires over a roughly 2-month period. Before DNA extraction, prospective study blood samples were shipped either frozen or at room temperature. TCRbeta CDR3 regions were amplified from genomic DNA by means of the immunoSEQ Assay, a bias-controlled multiplex PCR. On the study's bioinformatics: The number of nucleated cells in each sample was estimated from the amplification of reference gene primers within the assay. To quantify the absolute abundance of each unique TCRbeta CDR3 rearrangement, sequence reads were collapsed and filtered. Productive Simpson clonality was computed per sample as the square root of Simpson's diversity index over productive rearrangements. As stored in TCRdb, this immuneACCESS dataset retains in-frame rearrangements with V and J assigned. A fraction of the clones does not appear; measured against another copy, unresolved V genes explain less than half of the discrepancy, and the remainder lacks a known reason. Clone size and V and J calls were adopted from that table, with D and trimming inferred from the DNA. The sample records about 260,000 clones, about 86% of which are singletons. The top ten clonotypes cover approximately 4% of the sample.

Study-wide findings and limitations: Clinical and demographic metadata were provided uncurated, with the amount varying by source and participant.

The trim is 5 bases for V and 6 bases for J, with a gap of 16 bases between the germline ends. The germline V gene sets CDR1 to SGHDN and CDR2 to FVKESK. The CDR3 sequence holds 14 residues, the cysteine and phenylalanine included. Just the 42-base CDR3 DNA is kept, in frame starting at base 1. Concerning this clone: Its antigen is still unknown. Base qualities were left out, and no much larger clone turns up one base away.

Sequenced material: PBMCs or T cells enriched from blood (not recorded which). This clonotype was sampled from a man between 25 and 39 years old with acute COVID-19. The chain employs TRBV14 and TRBJ1-1, with the D gene uncertain. The CDR3 region reads CASSYKRIGAEAFF. The DNA sequence is as follows: TGTGCCAGCAGCTACAAACGAATCGGGGCTGAAGCTTTCTTT.